The rows below give T cell receptor beta chains drawn from one sample of a study of blood T cell repertoires in COVID-19. TCRdb keeps only in-frame clones here, not all; method: immunoSEQ multiplex PCR. The sample records roughly 340,000 clones, about nine tenths being singletons. The sample consisted of peripheral blood. The receptors come from a woman aged 45-65 years with COVID-19, enrolled during active disease. Each CDR3 is given with its conserved first and last residue. D genes are given only for firm matches. Size is stated for part of the rows, as once, few or many counts, or as a class when the clone is expanded.

length	size	D	J	V	CDR3	DNA
13	-	-	TRBJ1-5	TRBV12-3/TRBV12-4	CASRVRGNQLQHF	TGTGCCAGCAGAGTCCGGGGAAATCAGCTCCAGCATTTT
15	-	-	TRBJ1-2	TRBV18	CASSQEHDRGHGYTF	TGTGCCAGCTCTCAAGAACACGACCGAGGTCATGGCTACACCTTC
10	once	-	TRBJ2-2	TRBV30	CAVGAGELFF	TGTGCCGTAGGGGCCGGGGAGCTGTTTTTT
18	-	-	TRBJ2-1	TRBV6-2/TRBV6-3	CASSYSISPEAGANEQFF	TGTGCCAGCAGTTACTCGATATCCCCCGAGGCGGGGGCTAATGAGCAGTTCTTC
15	-	-	TRBJ1-1	TRBV3-1/TRBV3-2	CASSQGVGGNTEAFF	TGTGCCAGCAGCCAAGGGGTTGGAGGGAACACTGAAGCTTTCTTT
18	-	-	TRBJ2-1	TRBV21-1	CASSKRATSGRDYNEQFF	TGTGCCAGCAGCAAAAGGGCGACTAGCGGGAGGGATTACAATGAGCAGTTCTTC
14	-	-	TRBJ1-5	TRBV6-5	CASGGISPNQPQHF	TGTGCCTCTGGAGGGATTTCCCCCAATCAGCCCCAGCATTTT
16	-	-	TRBJ2-4	TRBV18	CASSPRLGTAKNIQYF	TGTGCCAGCTCACCACGCCTAGGTACAGCCAAAAACATTCAGTACTTC
16	-	-	TRBJ2-1	TRBV10-1	CASSEVGTGRDNEQFF	TGCGCCAGCAGTGAGGTGGGAACAGGTCGGGACAATGAGCAGTTCTTC
16	-	TRBD2	TRBJ2-2	TRBV3-1/TRBV3-2	CASSLLAGGNTGELFF	TGTGCCAGCAGCCTTTTAGCGGGAGGGAATACCGGGGAGCTGTTTTTT
16	-	TRBD1	TRBJ1-5	TRBV24-1	CATSSGGQGANQPQHF	TGTGCCACCAGTAGTGGAGGACAGGGGGCAAATCAGCCCCAGCATTTT
15	-	TRBD1	TRBJ1-2	TRBV7-9	CASSLITGGPYGYTF	TGTGCCAGCAGCTTAATCACAGGGGGTCCCTATGGCTACACCTTC
14	-	-	TRBJ2-7	TRBV6-5	CASSWQGPTYEQYF	TGTGCCAGCAGTTGGCAGGGTCCTACCTACGAGCAGTACTTC
15	-	TRBD1	TRBJ1-2	TRBV4-1	CASSQDGDRGHGYTF	TGCGCCAGCAGCCAAGATGGGGACAGGGGGCATGGCTACACCTTC
11	-	-	TRBJ2-1	TRBV30	CAWSFDNEQFF	TGTGCCTGGAGTTTCGACAATGAGCAGTTCTTC
14	-	-	TRBJ1-1	TRBV9	CASSVGAVNTEAFF	TGTGCCAGCAGCGTAGGGGCAGTAAACACTGAAGCTTTCTTT
14	-	-	TRBJ1-5	TRBV7-2	CASSLRQGNQPQHF	TGTGCCAGCAGCTTGCGTCAGGGCAATCAGCCCCAGCATTTT
15	many	-	TRBJ2-7	TRBV23-1	CASSQNIGDHYEQYF	TGCGCCAGCAGTCAAAATATAGGGGATCACTACGAGCAGTACTTC
16	-	TRBD2	TRBJ2-7	TRBV4-1	CASSQLALAGTYEQYF	TGCGCCAGCAGCCAATTAGCACTAGCGGGAACCTACGAGCAGTACTTC
15	-	TRBD1	TRBJ1-5	TRBV6-5	CASSPGDRENQPQHF	TGTGCCAGCAGCCCCGGAGACAGGGAAAATCAGCCCCAGCATTTT
17	-	-	TRBJ1-3	TRBV19	CASSIAGQIYSGNTIYF	TGTGCCAGTAGTATCGCCGGACAGATCTACTCTGGAAACACCATATATTTT
16	once	TRBD1	TRBJ1-2	TRBV4-1	CASSQEHLTGHDGYTF	TGCGCCAGCAGCCAAGAACACCTGACAGGGCATGATGGCTACACCTTC
17	-	TRBD2	TRBJ2-2	TRBV7-9	CASSFAPSGMRSGELFF	TGTGCCAGCAGCTTTGCACCTAGCGGGATGAGGTCCGGGGAGCTGTTTTTT
14	-	TRBD2	TRBJ2-7	TRBV19	CASSISSGAYEQYF	TGTGCCAGTAGTATCTCTAGCGGGGCCTACGAGCAGTACTTC
15	-	TRBD2	TRBJ2-1	TRBV3-1/TRBV3-2	CASSKLAAGRNEQFF	TGTGCCAGCAGCAAGCTAGCGGCAGGGAGAAATGAGCAGTTCTTC
17	few	-	TRBJ2-2	TRBV12-2	CASRTRPGLAVVGELFF	TGTGCAAGTCGCACCCGTCCGGGACTAGCGGTGGTTGGGGAGCTGTTTTTT
12	-	-	TRBJ2-1	TRBV27	CASNSPGGPQFF	TGTGCCAGCAATTCCCCCGGGGGACCGCAGTTCTTC
13	-	-	TRBJ1-2	TRBV11-2	CASSPGKTYGYTF	TGTGCCAGCAGCCCCGGGAAAACCTATGGCTACACCTTC
17	-	TRBD1	TRBJ1-2	TRBV11-3	CASSPRTGRSGNYGYTF	TGTGCCAGCAGCCCAAGGACAGGGCGGTCCGGGAACTATGGCTACACCTTC
15	-	TRBD2	TRBJ2-1	TRBV19	CASSIGGGSYNEQFF	TGTGCCAGTAGTATAGGGGGGGGCTCCTACAATGAGCAGTTCTTC
17	-	-	TRBJ2-1	TRBV1	CTSSQDPVLAIFYEQFF	TGCACCAGCAGCCAAGACCCGGTGCTAGCGATATTCTATGAGCAGTTCTTC
17	-	TRBD1	TRBJ2-4	TRBV19	CASSTGQGVLAKNIQYF	TGTGCCAGTAGTACGGGACAGGGGGTTCTAGCCAAAAACATTCAGTACTTC
15	-	TRBD1	TRBJ1-2	TRBV18	CASSPQQGDYYGYTF	TGTGCCAGCTCACCACAACAGGGGGACTACTATGGCTACACCTTC
17	-	TRBD1	TRBJ2-2	TRBV7-9	CASSPKAQGAGAGELFF	TGTGCCAGCAGCCCCAAGGCACAGGGGGCGGGTGCCGGGGAGCTGTTTTTT
13	once	-	TRBJ1-6	TRBV27	CASSRGENSPLHF	TGTGCCAGCAGTCGCGGGGAGAATTCACCCCTCCACTTT
15	once	TRBD1	TRBJ2-1	TRBV9	CASSAKTGGYNEQFF	TGTGCCAGCAGCGCGAAGACAGGGGGCTACAATGAGCAGTTCTTC
13	-	-	TRBJ1-5	TRBV27	CASSLLGAQPQHF	TGTGCCAGCAGTTTATTGGGGGCCCAGCCCCAGCATTTT
16	-	-	TRBJ1-1	TRBV27	CASSPSPLTGYTEAFF	TGTGCCAGCAGTCCCTCCCCTCTGACAGGCTACACTGAAGCTTTCTTT
14	-	TRBD1	TRBJ2-6	TRBV30	CAWSQGQGVMVLTF	TGTGCCTGGAGTCAAGGGCAGGGGGTGATGGTCCTGACTTTC
12	-	-	TRBJ2-5	TRBV30	CAWSVSEETQYF	TGTGCCTGGAGTGTTTCTGAAGAGACCCAGTACTTC
17	-	-	TRBJ1-2	TRBV7-9	CASSRPDFRQSNDGYTF	TGTGCCAGCAGCCGACCCGATTTCAGACAAAGCAACGATGGCTACACCTTC